This T cell receptor beta chain was sequenced in a study of blood T cell repertoires in COVID-19. Study at large: Some COVID-19 samples were acute and others convalescent; all came from the United States, Italy and Spain. Sample material is recorded as cDNA or gDNA derived from T cells, B-cell-depleted T cells, or PBMCs.

The germline CDR1 and CDR2 sequences are DFQATT and SNEGSKA (reference sequence). Between the trimmed V and J ends, which lost 4 bases and 3 bases, there was a span of 6 bases. The CDR3 is 11 residues long. Authors' processing steps: Reference gene primer amplification gave nucleated cell count estimates. Clones were read by immunoSEQ multiplex PCR, and TCRdb kept only the in-frame ones, dropping some. The V and J calls and clone size are taken from that table; D and trimming were inferred from the DNA. The top ten hold approximately 7.8% of the sample, which has 250,000 to 350,000 clones, around 87% seen once.

The chain couples TRBV20-1 to TRBJ1-1, with D hard to call. The receptor was derived from a woman between 45 and 65 years old who had recovered from COVID-19. The source material was peripheral blood. The CDR3 DNA follows: TGCAGTGCTACTCCGTACACTGAAGCTTTCTTT. This encodes CSATPYTEAFF.